This T cell receptor (beta chain) was observed in a study of post-analysis software for immune sequencing data. In the study overall: Recorded disease courses covered relapsing-remitting, secondary progressive and progressive-relapsing multiple sclerosis. Some patients had no subtype annotation.

Unique molecular identifiers featured in each of the TCR beta cDNA libraries. Hundreds of thousands of cDNA molecules came from approximately 1 to 10 million T cells. TCRdb reanalysed the PCR reads using MiXCR and keeps one entry per CDR3 protein. The sample contains roughly 700,000 distinct CDR3 sequences, 30% of which appear only once. Looked up from germline, CDR1 is MNHNS and CDR2 is SASEGT. The V gene end was trimmed by 7 bases and the J gene end by 6 bases; junction bases not matched to a gene: 7. This CDR3 is 14 amino acids long. This clonotype came up a few times. Its specificity is not known. Findings of the study overall: Under F measure analysis, samples from one preparation batch co-clustered strongly. Controls had significantly higher normalized Chao1 diversity than multiple sclerosis patients. The five TRBV segments detected at higher frequency in patients than in controls included TRBV5-6, TRBV5-1 and TRBV20-1.

The sequence came from a girl between 5 and 17 years old with multiple sclerosis. Sequenced input: blood. This chain links TRBV6-1 with TRBJ1-4, with 8 bases fitting TRBD1. DNA of the CDR3: TGTGCCAGCACAAACAGGGGGAGTGATGAAAAACTGTTTTTT. This encodes CASTNRGSDEKLFF.